A selection of T cell receptor beta chains follows, all from one sample in a study of T cells of healthy individuals. Each CDR3 protein gets one entry after TCRdb re-called the 5' RACE reads with MiXCR. The table has approximately 52,000 distinct CDR3 sequences, approximately 14% seen once; the top ten hold about 15%. These receptors came from a human donor in good health. Each CDR3 is given without its conserved first and last residue. Where a row states a size, it is once, few, many or the class of an expanded clone; other rows omit it.

TRBV6-1	TRBJ2-2	many	ASSQNKDRYTGELF
TRBV3-1	TRBJ2-2	few	ASSRGTSGGYTGELF
TRBV13	TRBJ1-2	.	ASSLRASHGYT
TRBV7-8	TRBJ2-3	.	ASWTSGSTDTQY
TRBV19	TRBJ2-7	few	ASEGAAYEQY
TRBV20-1	TRBJ2-1	few	SASGQGVLISVDNEQF
TRBV6-2/TRBV6-3	TRBJ2-7	few	ASSYSGSREQY
TRBV20-1	TRBJ2-3	many	SATLLAGGQLTQY
TRBV10-3	TRBJ2-2	few	AISRQGQEELF
TRBV20-1	TRBJ1-4	many	SAREAQSNEKLF
TRBV6-1	TRBJ2-7	.	ASSHREGLGYEQY
TRBV12-5	TRBJ1-5	many	ASGLVAGGQIMSNQPQH
TRBV20-1	TRBJ2-2	.	NVSLSGGAGELF
TRBV6-1	TRBJ1-1	.	ASIFGTRGTEAF
TRBV6-1	TRBJ2-7	.	ASSAQFTYEQY
TRBV20-1	TRBJ2-7	.	SARIGRLGEQY
TRBV4-3	TRBJ1-2	.	ASSQAIGQNYGYT
TRBV20-1	TRBJ2-5	few	SALGLAGDQETQY
TRBV12-5	TRBJ1-5	many	ASGLVPRSRGPNSNQPQH
TRBV24-1	TRBJ2-3	many	ATRAGVADTQY
TRBV12-3/TRBV12-4	TRBJ2-3	.	ASSRDRGREDTQY
TRBV5-1	TRBJ2-1	.	ASSLGQEYNEQF
TRBV20-1	TRBJ1-2	many	SASLQGVRGNPGGENYGYT
TRBV15	TRBJ1-2	.	ATSRDREGAYGYT
TRBV7-9	TRBJ1-1	many	ASSLALSGVTEAF
TRBV9	TRBJ2-7	few	ASSVVTGSYEQY
TRBV29-1	TRBJ2-1	few	SVESSYNEQF
TRBV7-9	TRBJ2-7	.	ASSPSRSYDSYEQY
TRBV7-8	TRBJ2-4	many	ASSLKGGRNLAKNIQY
TRBV6-5	TRBJ2-7	many	ASSYASGGDEQY
TRBV9	TRBJ2-1	many	ASSVEMGRGHEQF
TRBV12-3/TRBV12-4	TRBJ2-7	.	ASSSGLAGVYEQY
TRBV6-5	TRBJ1-1	.	ASSPDRGSNTEAF